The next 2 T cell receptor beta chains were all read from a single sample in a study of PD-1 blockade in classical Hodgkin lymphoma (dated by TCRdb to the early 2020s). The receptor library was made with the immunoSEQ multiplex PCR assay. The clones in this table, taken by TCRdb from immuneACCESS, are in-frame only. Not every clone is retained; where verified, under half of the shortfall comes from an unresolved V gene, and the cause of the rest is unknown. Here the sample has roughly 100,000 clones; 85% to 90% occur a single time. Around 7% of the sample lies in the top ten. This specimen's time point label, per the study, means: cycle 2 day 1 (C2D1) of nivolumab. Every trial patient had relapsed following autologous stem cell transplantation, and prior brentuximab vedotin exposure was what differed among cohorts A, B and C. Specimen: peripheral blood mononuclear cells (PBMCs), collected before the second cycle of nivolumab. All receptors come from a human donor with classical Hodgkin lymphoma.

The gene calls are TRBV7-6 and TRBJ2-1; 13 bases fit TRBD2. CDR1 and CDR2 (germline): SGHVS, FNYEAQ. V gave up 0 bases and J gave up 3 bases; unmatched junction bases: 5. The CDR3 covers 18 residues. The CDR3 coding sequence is TGTGCCAGCAGCTTAGCAGGGACTAGCGGGGATTTCTACAATGAGCAGTTCTTC. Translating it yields CASSLAGTSGDFYNEQFF.

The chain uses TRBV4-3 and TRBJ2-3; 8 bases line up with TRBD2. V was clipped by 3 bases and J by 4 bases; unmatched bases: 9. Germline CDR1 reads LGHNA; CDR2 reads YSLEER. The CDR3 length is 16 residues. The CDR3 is CASSHTSRGAADTQYF. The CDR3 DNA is TGCGCCAGCAGCCATACATCGCGGGGGGCGGCAGATACGCAGTATTTT.